Following are 27 T cell receptor beta chains from one sample sequenced in a study of identical twins. MiXCR, run by TCRdb on the 5' RACE reads, gives a single entry per CDR3 protein. The sample carries 420,000 or so distinct CDR3 sequences, 18% recorded once. Specimen: naive T cells sorted from blood. The receptors derive from a man aged 50 to 60 in good health.

There are a few counts of this clonotype. The chain recombines TRBV6-2 or TRBV6-3 with TRBJ1-1; D not certain. Germline values: CDR1 MNHEY, CDR2 SVGEGT. This CDR3 region has 12 residues. Trimming took off 0 bases at V and 7 bases at J, with 6 bases between the two ends. The CDR3 region is CASSYSRVEAFF. CDR3 coding DNA: TGTGCCAGCAGTTACTCGCGGGTTGAAGCTTTCTTT.

The chain joins TRBV10-3 to TRBJ2-2; 9 bases map to TRBD2. Trimming cost V 2 bases and J 5 bases; bases outside gene matches: 30. This CDR3 region has 24 residues. Germline CDR1 ENHRY, CDR2 SYGVKD. As DNA, the CDR3 is TGTGCCATCAGTGAGGTTGAGGGTGTGCCTAGCGGGGCCTTTCTCTCCTTTACTACCGGGGAGCTGTTTTTT. It codes for CAISEVEGVPSGAFLSFTTGELFF.

The chain joins TRBV9 to TRBJ2-2; D possibly corresponds to TRBD1 (6 bases). The CDR3 covers 15 residues. Trimming removed 2 bases from V and 0 bases from J, with 8 bases in between. CDR1 and CDR2 from the germline V gene are SGDLS and YYNGEE. This CDR3 is CASSVGTPNTGELFF. The CDR3 DNA follows: TGTGCCAGCAGCGTGGGGACACCGAACACCGGGGAGCTGTTTTTT.

The V and J genes are TRBV6-5 and TRBJ2-7; D not resolved. Per germline, CDR1 MNHEY and CDR2 SVGAGI. V was trimmed by 4 bases and J by 3 bases, leaving 10 bases between them. CDR3 length equals 13 residues. CDR3 DNA sequence: TGTGCCAGCAGTTTTTTTGTGGGCTACGAGCAGTACTTC. Translated, it gives CASSFFVGYEQYF.

This clonotype has ten or more counts. J is TRBJ2-6 and V is TRBV4-3, with 9 positions matching TRBD1. The CDR3 has 17 residues. The V segment lost 4 bases and the J segment 0 bases; nucleotides outside the gene matches: 4. Germline CDR1 reads LGHNA; CDR2 reads YSLEER. CDR3 residues: CASSPGQGPSGANVLTF. CDR3 coding DNA: TGCGCCAGCAGCCCGGGACAGGGCCCCTCTGGGGCCAACGTCCTGACTTTC.

The chain employs TRBV11-3 and TRBJ2-5, with a possible D match to TRBD1 (5 bases). The CDR3 loop spans 16 amino acids. The germline V gene encodes CDR1 SGHNT and CDR2 YENEEA. The V end lost 1 base, the J end lost 2 bases, and 14 bases lay between the germline ends. CDR3 DNA: TGTGCCAGCAGCTTAGGTGGACACAGATTTCAAGAGACCCAGTACTTC. Translating gives CASSLGGHRFQETQYF. The full variable domain, in which reference TRBV11-3 and TRBJ2-5 provide the parts outside the CDR3, is EAGVVQSPRYKIIEKKQPVAFWCNPISGHNTLYWYLQNLGQGPELLIRYENEEAVDDSQLPKDRFSAERLKGVDSTLKIQPAELGDSAVYLCASSLGGHRFQETQYFGPGTRLLVL.

This clonotype was counted many times. The chain recombines TRBV6-2 or TRBV6-3 with TRBJ2-2; D is ambiguous. This CDR3 has 11 residues. Germline loops: CDR1 MNHEY, CDR2 SVGEGT. V was cut by 10 bases and J by 5 bases, with 8 bases left in between. The CDR3 sequence is CATSRTGELFF. CDR3 coding DNA: TGTGCCACCTCACGAACCGGGGAGCTGTTTTTT.

Ten or more counts support this clonotype. V gene TRBV19 combines with J gene TRBJ2-6; D possibly matches TRBD1 or TRBD2 (5 bases each). Germline V lookup: CDR1 LNHDA, CDR2 SQIVND (reference sequence). The CDR3 length is 13 residues. V was pared by 7 bases and J by 18 bases, with 22 bases between. The CDR3 is CASICLGPRGRTF. CDR3 nucleotides: TGTGCCAGTATTTGTCTTGGACCACGGGGCCGGACTTTC.

The gene calls are TRBV10-3 and TRBJ2-5; a possible D gene is TRBD1 (5 bases). This CDR3 is built from 13 residues. CDR1 and CDR2 (germline): ENHRY, SYGVKD. Trimming removed 4 bases at V and 2 bases at J, with 8 bases between. In DNA form, the CDR3 reads TGTGCCATCAGTGGACAGTCACAAGAGACCCAGTACTTC. Amino acids: CAISGQSQETQYF.

This clonotype has more than one count but fewer than ten. V gene TRBV20-1 combines with J gene TRBJ2-1, with D possibly being TRBD1 (6 bases). In germline, CDR1 is DFQATT, CDR2 SNEGSKA (reference sequence). This CDR3 has 16 amino acids. Deletions cut 2 bases from V and 2 bases from J, with 16 bases between. The CDR3 loop is CSARPPGDTAYNEQFF. The CDR3 DNA reads TGCAGTGCTAGACCCCCCGGGGACACGGCCTACAATGAGCAGTTCTTC.

The sample holds a few counts of this clonotype. This chain links TRBV20-1 with TRBJ2-7; 7 bases are shared with TRBD1. This CDR3 contains 18 residues. Germline assignment: CDR1 DFQATT and CDR2 SNEGSKA (reference sequence). The junction had 14 bases not matched to a gene; V was cut back by 0 bases and J by 0 bases. In DNA, the CDR3 is TGCAGTGCTAGAGATCCTACAAATTACAGGGGCGGCTCCTACGAGCAGTACTTC. Encoded protein: CSARDPTNYRGGSYEQYF.

A few counts support this clonotype. The chain carries TRBV7-8 and TRBJ1-5, with D perhaps matching TRBD1 (5 bases). CDR3 length: 14 amino acids. Trimming took 1 base from V and 3 from J, leaving 7 bases between them. Germline loops: CDR1 SGHVS, CDR2 FQNEAQ. The CDR3 DNA reads as TGTGCCAGCAGCTTAGTAGGGGTCAATCAGCCCCAGCATTTT. This translates into CASSLVGVNQPQHF.

This clonotype was recorded at least ten times. This rearrangement joins TRBV6-5 to TRBJ1-1; D not resolved. Between the trimmed V and J ends, which lost 4 bases and 1 base, there was a span of 4 bases. This CDR3 has 12 residues. Germline values: CDR1 MNHEY, CDR2 SVGAGI. For the CDR3, the DNA is TGTGCCAGCAGTTCAGGGAACACTGAAGCTTTCTTT. Amino acid sequence: CASSSGNTEAFF.

This clonotype was seen a few times. J is TRBJ1-5 and V is TRBV16, with unresolved D. Trimming took off 2 bases at V and 3 bases at J, with 8 bases between the two ends. The germline V gene encodes CDR1 KGHSY and CDR2 FQNENV. The CDR3 is made up of 14 amino acids. In DNA form, the CDR3 reads TGTGCCAGCAGCCAAGGGCAGGCCAATCAGCCCCAGCATTTT. This codes for CASSQGQANQPQHF.

This clonotype was recorded at least ten times. This chain connects TRBV30 to TRBJ1-6, with D possibly matching TRBD1 (5 bases). Deletions cut 1 base from V and 6 bases from J, with 13 bases between. This CDR3 spans 15 amino acids. The germline V gene encodes CDR1 GTSNPN and CDR2 SVGIG (reference sequence). CDR3 nucleotide sequence: TGTGCCTGGAGTGCCTCGATAAGGGGTAATTCACCCCTCCACTTT. It encodes CAWSASIRGNSPLHF.

This clonotype was detected a few times. The chain combines TRBV12-3 or TRBV12-4 with TRBJ2-2; TRBD2 agrees at 9 bases. V dropped 4 bases and J dropped 7; count of bases not matched to a gene: 7. This CDR3 is built from 15 residues. Written as DNA, the CDR3 is TGTGCCAGCAGTTATAGCGGGAGAGGGTACGGGGAGCTGTTTTTT. Amino acid sequence: CASSYSGRGYGELFF.

This clonotype was observed a handful of times. The chain employs TRBV29-1 and TRBJ2-5; D is undetermined. The CDR3 is made up of 12 amino acids. Germline V CDR1 and CDR2: SQVTM, ANQGSEA. Trimming took 3 bases from V and 2 from J, leaving 7 bases between them. CDR3: CSVEERQETQYF. In nucleotides, the CDR3 is TGCAGCGTTGAGGAGAGACAAGAGACCCAGTACTTC. The whole variable domain, filled in from reference TRBV29-1 and TRBJ2-5, reads SAVISQKPSRDICQRGTSLTIQCQVDSQVTMMFWYRQQPGQSLTLIATANQGSEATYESGFVIDKFPISRPNLTFSTLTVSNMSPEDSSIYLCSVEERQETQYFGPGTRLLVL.

V gene TRBV7-1 combines with J gene TRBJ2-7; perhaps D is TRBD1 or TRBD2 (6 bases each). TRBV7-1 is identified as an open reading frame with a role that is uncertain. Trimming took off 3 bases at V and 3 bases at J, with 18 bases between the two ends. CDR3 length: 16 amino acids. The CDR3 sequence: CASSSEGGPSFYEQYF. The CDR3 DNA follows: TGTGCCAGCAGCTCCGAGGGGGGACCCTCTTTCTACGAGCAGTACTTC.

This clonotype was observed a few times. The chain uses TRBV29-1 and TRBJ2-3; 7 positions agree with TRBD1. The ends lost 6 bases at V and 5 bases at J; junction bases unmatched: 5. Germline CDR1 and CDR2: SQVTM and ANQGSEA. The CDR3 has 12 amino acids. DNA of the CDR3: TGCAGCGTCTACCGGGACAGAGATACGCAGTATTTT. Translation: CSVYRDRDTQYF.

In this sample, this clonotype turned up a few times. The chain is built from TRBV7-2 and TRBJ2-5; D not resolved. V was trimmed by 1 base and J by 3 bases, leaving 9 bases between them. The CDR3 has 14 residues. The germline V gene has CDR1 SGHTA and CDR2 FQGNSA. CDR3 sequence (DNA): TGTGCCAGCAGCTTAGTAGGTACAGAAGAGACCCAGTACTTC. Protein sequence: CASSLVGTEETQYF.

The chain combines TRBV10-3 with TRBJ2-1; D is possibly TRBD1 or TRBD2 (6 bases each). Trimming shortened V by 8 bases and J by 9 bases, and 20 bases separated the two germline ends. This CDR3 comprises 14 residues. Germline V lookup: CDR1 ENHRY, CDR2 SYGVKD. The CDR3 DNA sequence: TGTGCCATCGGAGGGGGGCCCGGTGGAGTTGAGCAGTTCTTC. Translating it yields CAIGGGPGGVEQFF.

The gene calls are TRBV6-2 or TRBV6-3 and TRBJ2-5; D not certain. Trimming left V 0 bases short and J 3 bases short, with 11 bases between. This CDR3 has 15 residues. The germline V gene encodes CDR1 MNHEY and CDR2 SVGEGT. CDR3 in DNA: TGTGCCAGCAGTTACTCGGCCACTACGAAAGAGACCCAGTACTTC. Its translation: CASSYSATTKETQYF.

The rearrangement links TRBV9 to TRBJ1-3; no definite D call. Germline CDR1 SGDLS, CDR2 YYNGEE. CDR3 length equals 14 residues. The ends were cut back, 5 bases at V and 0 bases at J, with 9 bases in the middle. The CDR3 reads CASSRISSGNTIYF. CDR3 nucleotide sequence: TGTGCCAGCAGTAGAATATCCTCTGGAAACACCATATATTTT.

There are many counts of this clonotype. The rearrangement uses TRBV6-1 and TRBJ2-5, with TRBD1 matching 7 bases. After removal of 6 bases from V and 5 bases from J, the junction contained 12 bases not matched to a gene. The CDR3 covers 15 residues. The germline V gene has CDR1 MNHNS and CDR2 SASEGT. DNA of the CDR3: TGTGCCAGCAGCCCTGGGACAGCCCATGGGGAGACCCAGTACTTC. Its translation is CASSPGTAHGETQYF.

This clonotype was counted a few times. The chain joins TRBV10-3 to TRBJ1-5; D not certain. V was clipped by 0 bases and J by 0 bases, with 9 bases between them. Germline lookup yields CDR1 ENHRY and CDR2 SYGVKD. CDR3 size: 16 residues. CDR3 sequence (DNA): TGTGCCATCAGTGAGTCTCTGGAGTATAGCAATCAGCCCCAGCATTTT. It yields the protein CAISESLEYSNQPQHF.

In this sample, this clonotype turned up a few times. This chain joins TRBV5-1 and TRBJ2-7; 7 nucleotides line up with TRBD2. J lost 3 bases, V lost 0 bases, and 6 bases had no gene match. The CDR3 consists of 15 residues. The germline gives CDR1 SGHRS, CDR2 YFSETQ. DNA of the CDR3: TGCGCCAGCAGCTTGGCCGCGGGGGTAAACTACGAGCAGTACTTC. This gives the protein CASSLAAGVNYEQYF.

This chain links TRBV20-1 with TRBJ2-2, with TRBD1 matching 10 bases. The V gene end was trimmed by 5 bases and the J gene end by 6 bases; junction bases not matched to a gene: 6. The CDR3 length is 14 residues. Germline CDR1 reads DFQATT; CDR2 reads SNEGSKA (reference sequence). This chain's CDR3 is CSARGTGEAGELFF. Here the CDR3 DNA reads TGCAGTGCTCGCGGGACAGGGGAGGCCGGGGAGCTGTTTTTT.